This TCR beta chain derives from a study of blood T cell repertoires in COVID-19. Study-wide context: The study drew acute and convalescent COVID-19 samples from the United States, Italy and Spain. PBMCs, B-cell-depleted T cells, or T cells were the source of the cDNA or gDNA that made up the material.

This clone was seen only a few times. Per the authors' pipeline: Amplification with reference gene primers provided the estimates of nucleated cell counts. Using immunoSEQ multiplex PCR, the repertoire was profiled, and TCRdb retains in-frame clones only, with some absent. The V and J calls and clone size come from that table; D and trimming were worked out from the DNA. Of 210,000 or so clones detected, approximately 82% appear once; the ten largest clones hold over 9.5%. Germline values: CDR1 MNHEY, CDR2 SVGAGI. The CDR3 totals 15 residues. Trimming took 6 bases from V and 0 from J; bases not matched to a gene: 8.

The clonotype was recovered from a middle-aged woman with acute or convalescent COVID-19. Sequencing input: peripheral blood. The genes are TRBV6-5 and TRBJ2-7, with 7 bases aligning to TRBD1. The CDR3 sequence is CASSRTGVLSYEQYF. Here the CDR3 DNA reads TGTGCCAGCAGCAGAACAGGGGTGCTCTCCTACGAGCAGTACTTC.